The T cell receptor beta chain under discussion was sequenced for a study of Ad26.COV2.S vaccination and SARS-CoV-2 variants. General study points: Breadth of non-spike TCRs did not differ between vaccinees and placebo recipients.

Regarding this clone: Its antigen is not known.

This CDR3 contains 14 residues. Trimming took off 0 bases at V and 3 bases at J, with 9 bases between the two ends. Germline-derived CDR1 and CDR2 are SGHAT and FQNNGV. The treatment: approximately 18 received Ad26.COV2.S at low or high dose, single or two shots; about 5 received placebo; per-sample allocation not given. Samples came from day 63 after the first vaccine or placebo injection. A Boston adult aged 18-55 years was the donor. Spike of the Wuhan-strain SARS-CoV-2 was expressed by an Ad26 vector, which formed the vaccine. Assay used: immunoSEQ multiplex PCR; TCRdb lists only in-frame clones, some missing. Counted here are hundreds of thousands of clones, roughly nine tenths occurring once; the ten biggest clones make up about 2.5%.

This sample comprised peripheral blood, obtained in a trial of Ad26.COV2.S vaccine versus placebo. This sequence was found in a person aged 18-60 years who received the Ad26.COV2.S COVID-19 vaccine or a placebo. The rearrangement links TRBV11-2 to TRBJ2-7; D call uncertain. CDR3 bases: TGTGCCAGCAGCTTAGATCAATGGAGCTACGAGCAGTACTTC. Translated, it gives CASSLDQWSYEQYF.